The 30 T cell receptor beta chains below were found in one sample sequenced in a study of blood T cell repertoires in COVID-19. Repertoires were generated with immunoSEQ multiplex PCR, while TCRdb's copy carries only in-frame clones and drops some. The table records approximately 74,000 clones, 85% to 95% of them present only once. Material: peripheral blood. The receptors come from a woman aged 55-70 years with active COVID-19.

The gene calls are TRBV5-1 and TRBJ2-3, with TRBD1 as a possible D gene (6 bases). The CDR3 extends over 16 amino acids. The V gene's germline CDR1 is SGHRS and CDR2 YFSETQ. V was trimmed by 4 bases and J by 0 bases, leaving 15 bases between them. The CDR3 coding sequence is TGCGCCAGCAGCGCCCTCGGGACAAGAAGCACAGATACGCAGTATTTT. Its protein product is CASSALGTRSTDTQYF.

The count of this clone is one. The rearrangement joins TRBV19 to TRBJ1-6, with 7 bases matching TRBD1. Germline CDR1 LNHDA, CDR2 SQIVND (reference sequence). This CDR3 has 15 amino acids. The ends lost 6 bases at V and 7 bases at J; junction bases unmatched: 9. The DNA of the CDR3 is TGTGCCAGTAGGGAGGGGACAGCGATAAATTCACCCCTCCACTTT. Its translation: CASREGTAINSPLHF.

The chain couples TRBV7-9 to TRBJ2-1, with 10 bases aligning to TRBD1. CDR1 is SEHNR and CDR2 is FQNEAQ in the germline V gene (reference sequence). The V segment lost 7 bases and the J segment 5 bases; nucleotides outside the gene matches: 11. The CDR3 runs 16 residues. DNA for the CDR3: TGTGCCAGCAACCCAGGAGGGACAGGGGCTAACAATGAGCAGTTCTTC. It is translated as CASNPGGTGANNEQFF.

The genes are TRBV18 and TRBJ2-3, with D possibly matching TRBD2 (6 bases). From germline, CDR1 is KGHSH and CDR2 LQKENI. This CDR3 is 15 amino acids long. Trimming shortened V by 3 bases and J by 6 bases, and 16 bases separated the two germline ends. The CDR3 DNA reads as TGTGCCAGCTCACCGGTGGGACTCTCCACCGATACGCAGTATTTT. Translated, it gives CASSPVGLSTDTQYF.

The V gene is TRBV27, the J gene TRBJ2-4, with TRBD2 identical over 7 bases. The trim removed 5 bases at V and 9 bases at J, leaving 10 bases unmatched. CDR3 length: 14 amino acids. The germline gives CDR1 MNHEY, CDR2 SMNVEV (reference sequence). CDR3 coding DNA: TGTGCCAGCAGTCCTAGCGGAGCGCACGGCATTCAGTACTTC. Its translation is CASSPSGAHGIQYF.

The V gene is TRBV6-6, the J gene TRBJ1-5; 8 bases fit TRBD1. Germline V gene sequence: CDR1 MNHNY, CDR2 SVGAGI (reference sequence). The CDR3 is 15 residues long. The trim removed 4 bases at V and 2 bases at J, leaving 4 bases unmatched. The CDR3 DNA sequence: TGTGCCAGCAGTTTTGACAGGGGAGGCAATCAGCCCCAGCATTTT. This translates into CASSFDRGGNQPQHF.

This chain uses TRBV13 with TRBJ2-3; D is unclear. The CDR3 loop spans 15 amino acids. Germline assignment: CDR1 PRHDT and CDR2 FYEKMQ (reference sequence). V was trimmed by 0 bases and J by 2 bases, leaving 9 bases between them. CDR3 sequence reads: CASSLGLSPTDTQYF. The CDR3 DNA sequence: TGTGCCAGCAGCTTAGGCTTAAGCCCCACAGATACGCAGTATTTT.

V is TRBV3-1 (or the pseudogene TRBV3-2) and J is TRBJ1-3, with TRBD1 matching 7 bases. Unmatched junction bases numbered 8, after V lost 2 bases and J lost 16 bases. The CDR3 is 12 residues long. Germline V gives CDR1 LGHDT, CDR2 YNNKEL (reference sequence). This CDR3 is CASSQKQGQMYF. CDR3 coding DNA: TGTGCCAGCAGCCAAAAACAGGGGCAGATGTATTTT.

In its sample, this clone was seen a few times. V and J are TRBV9 and TRBJ2-5, with D tentatively TRBD1 (6 bases). This CDR3 region has 15 residues. Trimming left V 4 bases short and J 5 bases short, with 18 bases between. CDR1 is SGDLS, CDR2 YYNGEE, per germline. The CDR3, as DNA: TGTGCCAGCAGCCTGACCGGGACAAGGGGGGAGACCCAGTACTTC. Translating gives CASSLTGTRGETQYF.

The J gene is TRBJ2-7, the V gene TRBV19, with 12 bases matching TRBD2. Germline V gene data show CDR1 as LNHDA and CDR2 as SQIVND (reference sequence). V trimming: 4 bases; J trimming: 5 bases; junction bases outside the gene matches: 3. The CDR3 has 14 residues. CDR3 in DNA: TGTGCCAGTAGTACTAGCGGGAGGGCCCACGAGCAGTACTTC. Protein product: CASSTSGRAHEQYF. Full variable domain (missing parts from reference TRBV19 and TRBJ2-7): DGGITQSPKYLFRKEGQNVTLSCEQNLNHDAMYWYRQDPGQGLRLIYYSQIVNDFQKGDIAEGYSVSREKKESFPLTVTSAQKNPTAFYLCASSTSGRAHEQYFGPGTRLTVT.

This chain uses TRBV5-1 with TRBJ2-2; TRBD1 is a possible D gene (6 bases). The V gene's germline CDR1 is SGHRS and CDR2 YFSETQ. With 1 base removed from V and 1 base from J, the gap between germline ends came to 8 bases. The CDR3 length is 15 residues. The CDR3 loop reads CASSLWGQNTGELFF. In DNA, the CDR3 is TGCGCCAGCAGCTTGTGGGGGCAGAACACCGGGGAGCTGTTTTTT.

The rearrangement links TRBV2 to TRBJ1-1; D is possibly TRBD1 (6 bases). V lost 2 bases and J 0 bases, leaving 7 bases between the germline ends. The CDR3 loop spans 14 amino acids. Germline loops: CDR1 SNHLY, CDR2 FYNNEI. The CDR3 DNA reads TGTGCCAGCAGTGAAACAGGGTTGAACACTGAAGCTTTCTTT. Protein sequence: CASSETGLNTEAFF.

V gene TRBV29-1 combines with J gene TRBJ1-5, with a tentative D call TRBD1 (6 bases). The germline V gene has CDR1 SQVTM and CDR2 ANQGSEA. V gave up 4 bases and J gave up 7 bases, with 11 bases separating them. CDR3 length: 12 residues. CDR3 sequence reads: CSVGVRGQPQHF. The CDR3 nucleotides read TGCAGCGTTGGAGTGAGGGGGCAGCCCCAGCATTTT.

The rearrangement joins TRBV28 to TRBJ1-2; 7 nucleotides match TRBD1. J was trimmed by 5 bases and V by 7 bases; bases with no gene match: 16. The CDR3 is 16 residues long. Germline assignment: CDR1 MDHEN and CDR2 SYDVKM. The CDR3 DNA sequence: TGTGCCAGCACTCTATCTGGACAGGCCGGGGTGTATGGCTACACCTTC. It is translated as CASTLSGQAGVYGYTF.

The CDR3 spells CASSLGMARGYTF. The CDR3 DNA reads as TGTGCCAGCAGCTTAGGCATGGCGCGGGGCTACACCTTC. The rearrangement uses TRBV7-9 and TRBJ1-2; D unresolved. Trimming took 1 base from V and 8 from J, leaving 11 bases between them. CDR1 SEHNR and CDR2 FQNEAQ come from the germline V gene (reference sequence). The CDR3 contains 13 residues.

The chain combines TRBV5-1 with TRBJ2-3; TRBD2 is a possible D gene (5 bases). V lost 3 bases, J lost 7 bases, and 15 bases lay in between. Looked up from germline, CDR1 is SGHRS and CDR2 is YFSETQ. The CDR3 length is 14 residues. CDR3 protein: CASSSTLEGHTQYF. The CDR3 DNA is TGCGCCAGCAGCTCCACTCTTGAGGGTCATACGCAGTATTTT.

The rearrangement uses TRBV19 and TRBJ2-3, with D possibly TRBD1 on 6 matching bases. This CDR3 is 14 amino acids long. Germline V gene sequence: CDR1 LNHDA, CDR2 SQIVND (reference sequence). The ends were cut back, 6 bases at V and 1 base at J, with 11 bases in the middle. In DNA, the CDR3 is TGTGCCAGTAGGAAAAGACAGGGCACAGATACGCAGTATTTT. It codes for CASRKRQGTDTQYF. The whole variable domain, filled in from reference TRBV19 and TRBJ2-3, reads DGGITQSPKYLFRKEGQNVTLSCEQNLNHDAMYWYRQDPGQGLRLIYYSQIVNDFQKGDIAEGYSVSREKKESFPLTVTSAQKNPTAFYLCASRKRQGTDTQYFGPGTRLTVL.

The chain employs TRBV5-8 and TRBJ2-5, with 10 bases that match TRBD1. J was trimmed by 4 bases and V by 4 bases; bases with no gene match: 10. Germline V gives CDR1 SGHTS, CDR2 YDEGEE. The CDR3 runs 16 residues. The CDR3 loop is CASSIGTGEFPETQYF. CDR3 sequence (DNA): TGTGCCAGCAGCATCGGGACAGGGGAATTTCCAGAGACCCAGTACTTC.

The chain is built from TRBV28 and TRBJ1-2; 10 bases map to TRBD1. The germline gives CDR1 MDHEN, CDR2 SYDVKM. The length of the CDR3 is 15 residues. V lost 0 bases to trimming and J lost 7 bases; unmatched junction nucleotides: 5. The CDR3 loop is CASSLWTGGASGYTF. The CDR3, as DNA: TGTGCCAGCAGTTTATGGACAGGGGGCGCTAGTGGCTACACCTTC.

The rearrangement links TRBV10-3 to TRBJ1-2, with 10 bases that match TRBD1. From germline, CDR1 is ENHRY and CDR2 SYGVKD. The CDR3 contains 15 residues. J gave up 8 bases and V 0 bases, and 6 bases lay outside the gene matches. CDR3 bases: TGTGCCATCAGTGAGTCGGGACAGGGGACGGAGGGCTACACCTTC. Its protein product is CAISESGQGTEGYTF.

This clone was seen a single time. V usage is TRBV6-5 and J usage is TRBJ1-4; D unresolved. Germline-derived CDR1 and CDR2 are MNHEY and SVGAGI. V was trimmed by 2 bases and J by 5 bases, leaving 12 bases between them. CDR3 length equals 15 residues. CDR3 protein: CASSYGGRKNEKLFF. CDR3 bases: TGTGCCAGCAGTTACGGTGGCAGAAAGAATGAAAAACTGTTTTTT.

The genes are TRBV11-2 and TRBJ2-2; perhaps TRBD1 as D (6 bases). CDR1 and CDR2 (germline): SGHAT, FQNNGV. The V end was cut by 3 bases, the J end by 1 base, with 15 bases between. The CDR3 length is 17 residues. The CDR3 is CASSFSPGHMNTGELFF. CDR3 DNA sequence: TGTGCCAGCAGCTTTTCCCCGGGACATATGAACACCGGGGAGCTGTTTTTT.

This chain links TRBV19 with TRBJ1-5; D gene unclear. Germline lookup yields CDR1 LNHDA and CDR2 SQIVND (reference sequence). V dropped 8 bases and J dropped 2 bases, with 13 bases sitting between them. The CDR3 has 14 residues. In nucleotides, the CDR3 is TGTGCCAGTGCCCTCACCGGAGGCAATCAGCCCCAGCATTTT. Translation gives CASALTGGNQPQHF.

V and J are TRBV11-2 and TRBJ2-1; D might be TRBD2 (6 bases). Germline V gives CDR1 SGHAT, CDR2 FQNNGV. There are 15 residues in the CDR3. Trimming cost V 6 bases and J 12 bases, with 24 bases left between them. The DNA for the CDR3 is TGTGCCAGCAGTTCTAAATCGGAGGGTTCTGCGGGGCAGTTCTTC. Translated: CASSSKSEGSAGQFF.

The J gene is TRBJ1-1, the V gene TRBV2; the match to TRBD1 covers 8 bases. J lost 3 bases, V lost 5 bases, and 2 bases had no gene match. CDR3 length: 13 residues. Germline V CDR1 and CDR2: SNHLY, FYNNEI. Here the CDR3 DNA reads TGTGCCAGCAGTAGACAGGGGTACACTGAAGCTTTCTTT. As protein: CASSRQGYTEAFF.

DNA for the CDR3: TGTGCCAGTAGTATCCGAGGGGGTGAAGCTTTCTTT. Residues: CASSIRGGEAFF. The chain carries TRBV19 and TRBJ1-1; D might be TRBD1 (6 bases). The V gene's germline CDR1 is LNHDA and CDR2 SQIVND (reference sequence). This CDR3 comprises 12 residues. V lost 3 bases, J lost 7 bases, and 9 bases lay in between.

This clone was found a few times. V and J are TRBV27 and TRBJ2-7; 14 positions match TRBD2. V lost 5 bases, J lost 6 bases, and 12 bases stayed unmatched. The CDR3 extends over 17 amino acids. Per germline, CDR1 MNHEY and CDR2 SMNVEV (reference sequence). The CDR3 here is CASSINLRGLAGGEQYF. The CDR3 DNA sequence: TGTGCCAGCAGTATCAATCTTCGCGGACTAGCGGGAGGCGAGCAGTACTTC.

This CDR3 is CASSEGRRGARPQETQYF. As DNA, the CDR3 is TGTGCCAGCAGTGAAGGGAGGCGGGGCGCCAGGCCCCAAGAGACCCAGTACTTC. The rearrangement joins TRBV2 to TRBJ2-5; tentatively, D is TRBD2 (6 bases). Germline CDR1 is SNHLY and CDR2 is FYNNEI. This CDR3 has 18 amino acids. V lost 1 base, J lost 1 base, and 19 bases lay in between.

The chain employs TRBV7-2 and TRBJ2-3; TRBD1 is a possible D gene (5 bases). Germline assignment: CDR1 SGHTA and CDR2 FQGNSA. V dropped 7 bases and J dropped 2 bases, with 16 bases sitting between them. The CDR3 is 15 residues long. For the CDR3, the DNA is TGTGCCAGCACACGAAATGGGGCTCCCACAGATACGCAGTATTTT. Its translation: CASTRNGAPTDTQYF.

The chain is built from TRBV19 and TRBJ2-3; 11 bases are shared with TRBD2. Per germline, CDR1 LNHDA and CDR2 SQIVND (reference sequence). Unmatched junction bases numbered 6, after V lost 5 bases and J lost 5 bases. CDR3 length: 15 residues. The CDR3 DNA follows: TGTGCCAGTAGTCACTTAGCGGGAGGGCAAGATACGCAGTATTTT. This encodes CASSHLAGGQDTQYF.